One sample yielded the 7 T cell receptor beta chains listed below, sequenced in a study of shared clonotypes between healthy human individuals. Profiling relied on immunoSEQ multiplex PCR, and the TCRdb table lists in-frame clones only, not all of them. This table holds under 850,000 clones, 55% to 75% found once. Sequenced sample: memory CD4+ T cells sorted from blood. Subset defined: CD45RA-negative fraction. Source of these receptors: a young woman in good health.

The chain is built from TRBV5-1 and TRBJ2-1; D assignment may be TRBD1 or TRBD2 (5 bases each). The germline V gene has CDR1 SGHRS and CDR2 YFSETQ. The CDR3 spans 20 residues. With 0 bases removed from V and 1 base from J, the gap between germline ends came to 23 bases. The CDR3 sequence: CASSLASLRRDGKSYNEQFF. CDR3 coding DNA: TGCGCCAGCAGCTTGGCAAGTTTACGCCGGGACGGAAAATCCTACAATGAGCAGTTCTTC.

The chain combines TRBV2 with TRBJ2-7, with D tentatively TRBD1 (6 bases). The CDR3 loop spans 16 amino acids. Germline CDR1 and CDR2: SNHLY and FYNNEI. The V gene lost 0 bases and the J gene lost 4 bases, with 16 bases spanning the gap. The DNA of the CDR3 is TGTGCCAGCAGTGAAGCGGGGGCGTCCCCAACGTACGAGCAGTACTTC. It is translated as CASSEAGASPTYEQYF.

CDR3 amino acids: CASSVSAVSSYNEQFF. In nucleotides, the CDR3 is TGTGCCAGCAGCGTTTCAGCGGTTAGCTCCTACAATGAGCAGTTCTTC. The rearrangement joins TRBV7-2 to TRBJ2-1, with a possible D match to TRBD2 (5 bases). CDR1 and CDR2 (germline): SGHTA, FQGNSA. Trimming removed 5 bases at V and 0 bases at J, with 14 bases between. This CDR3 spans 16 amino acids.

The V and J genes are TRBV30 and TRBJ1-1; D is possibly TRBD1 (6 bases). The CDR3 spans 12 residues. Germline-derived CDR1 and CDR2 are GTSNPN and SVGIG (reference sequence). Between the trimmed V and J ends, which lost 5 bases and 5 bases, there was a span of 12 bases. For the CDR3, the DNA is TGTGCCTGGGAGGGACATATAACTGAAGCTTTCTTT. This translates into CAWEGHITEAFF. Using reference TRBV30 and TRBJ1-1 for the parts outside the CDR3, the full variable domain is SQTIHQWPATLVQPVGSPLSLECTVEGTSNPNLYWYRQAAGRGLQLLFYSVGIGQISSEVPQNLSASRPQDRQFILSSKKLLLSDSGFYLCAWEGHITEAFFGQGTRLTVV.

CDR3 in DNA: TGCGCCAGCAGCGTAGACAGGGCCTCAGATACGCAGTATTTT. This encodes CASSVDRASDTQYF. This rearrangement joins TRBV4-1 to TRBJ2-3, with 7 nucleotides matching TRBD1. The CDR3 runs 14 residues. The germline V gene encodes CDR1 MGHRA and CDR2 YSYEKL. Germline trimming cut 5 bases from V and 4 bases from J; bases unmatched to any gene: 6.

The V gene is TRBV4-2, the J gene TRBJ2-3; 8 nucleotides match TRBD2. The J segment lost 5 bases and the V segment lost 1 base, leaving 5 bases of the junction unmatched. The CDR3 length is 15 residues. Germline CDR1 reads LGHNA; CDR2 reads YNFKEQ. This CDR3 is CASSQAGGPLDTQYF. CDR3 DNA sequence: TGTGCCAGCAGCCAAGCGGGAGGGCCCTTAGATACGCAGTATTTT.

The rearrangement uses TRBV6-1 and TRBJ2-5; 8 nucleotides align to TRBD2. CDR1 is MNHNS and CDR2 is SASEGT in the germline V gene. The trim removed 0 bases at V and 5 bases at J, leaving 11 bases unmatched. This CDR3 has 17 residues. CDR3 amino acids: CASSEALTGGPWETQYF. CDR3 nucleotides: TGTGCCAGCAGTGAAGCGTTGACGGGAGGGCCGTGGGAGACCCAGTACTTC.